This T cell receptor beta chain was sequenced during a study of OX40 agonist ivuxolimab in advanced cancers. Findings of the study overall: A proportion of nonresponders additionally exhibited low normalized T-cell clonal expansion. Clonal expansion by week 6 occurred in CD4+ and CD8+ blood T cells (at 0.1 to 3.0 mg/kg). The mean number of expanded clones was higher in CD8+ T cells than in CD4+.

Repertoires were generated with immunoSEQ multiplex PCR, while TCRdb's copy carries only in-frame clones and drops some. The repertoire holds about 90,000 clones, with roughly 89% as singletons. Turning to this clone: Its antigen is not known.

CDR1 and CDR2 (germline): SGHAT, FQNNGV. This CDR3 is 13 amino acids long. V lost 3 bases and J lost 4, with 7 bases in between. The TCR comes from an adult with an advanced solid tumor such as melanoma, head and neck, liver or kidney cancer. The chain uses TRBV11-2 and TRBJ2-1; D is unresolved. The sequenced sample was CD4+ or CD8+ T cells sorted from blood, obtained in a trial of the OX40 agonist ivuxolimab. CDR3 nucleotide sequence: TGTGCCAGCAGCTTTCGGCAGTACAATGAGCAGTTCTTC. Protein: CASSFRQYNEQFF. Together with reference TRBV11-2 and TRBJ2-1, the CDR3 gives the full variable domain: EAGVAQSPRYKIIEKRQSVAFWCNPISGHATLYWYQQILGQGPKLLIQFQNNGVVDDSQLPKDRFSAERLKGVDSTLKIQPAKLEDSAVYLCASSFRQYNEQFFGPGTRLTVL.